This TCR beta chain was identified in a study of T cells in Graves' hyperthyroidism and ophthalmopathy (dated 2019 in TCRdb). For context, the study as a whole: To identify TCR V-J signatures that set the groups apart, the researchers used a discovery cohort of 100 patients, made up of 40 to 45 with Graves' ophthalmopathy and about 59 with stable Graves' hyperthyroidism. The paper reports TCR Vbeta CDR3 sequencing of approximately 130 peripheral blood samples: around 41 ophthalmopathy, fewer than 80 hyperthyroidism and around 17 progressor patients. The roughly 99 discovery patients were divided at random into training and test sets in a 7:3 ratio. Whether ophthalmopathy could be predicted prospectively was tested in an independent validation cohort made up of approximately 19 hyperthyroidism patients plus 17 patients who later progressed to ophthalmopathy. Once sampling was done, hyperthyroidism patients were given methimazole at a starting dose of 30 mg daily, whereas ophthalmopathy patients were given high-dose intravenous methylprednisolone. In addition, the study compared T-cell repertoires in thyroid tissue and in blood from several Graves' hyperthyroidism patients. Points the paper makes about the study in general: Sample size was not statistically predetermined, and blinding of investigators to group allocation was not performed. In cross-validation, a model built on a 13 V-J signature told ophthalmopathy apart from stable hyperthyroidism with under 90% sensitivity and about 81% specificity, and in testing the same model reached 80%/75%. Most expanded thyroid clonotypes (frequency above 0.001) were also found in blood, which suggests that blood repertoires may mirror thyroid immune responses. During validation, the model predicted progression to ophthalmopathy a median of approximately 6 months ahead of onset, with approximately 70% sensitivity and more than 72% specificity.

The TCR beta CDR3 regions were amplified from RNA transcripts. The first round of RT-PCR for the TCR CDR3 was performed with the HTBI primer set and the Qiagen OneStep RT-PCR kit. Libraries were constructed in a second round of multiplex PCR, after which size selection and purification were performed. Sequencing of the libraries was done on an Illumina HiSeq2000 using paired-end 100 bp reads. Per the authors' processing: SOAPnuke was used to process the raw data, removing reads that contained adapters or uncalled bases, had a mean Phred below 15, or lacked an exact match to the constant primer or identifier. High-quality paired reads were merged using COPE v1.2.5, and each unique nucleotide sequence was defined as a clonotype. MiTCR v1.1 was used to align the clonotypes against IMGT TRBV, TRBD and TRBJ reference segments. Only V-J combinations with frequency above 0.0001, covering about 99% of repertoires, were analysed. A TCS score was defined as the ratio of F50 (clonal expansion) to E x V (chaos), with BLOSUM62-based TCRdist applied between CDR3 peptides within each V-J. Welch's t-statistics and random forest reduced 500 to 550 V-J features to 13, which were used in a naive Bayes classifier (R e1071). The similarity between thyroid and blood repertoires was quantified using the Morisita-Horn index. The public reads were run again by TCRdb, first through fastp at Q25 and then through MiXCR, and only productive beta chains were kept. Merged by CDR3 protein, the rows form single entries marked with the most common genes and DNA. In this record, the V and J calls reflect TCRdb's handling and not the investigators' own analysis. The sample profile shows around 600,000 distinct CDR3 sequences; 45% of them were found once. The ten largest clones add up to about 7% of the sample.

The study excluded patients with uncontrolled infections, other autoimmune diseases, pregnancy or lactation. Diagnoses relied on clinical symptoms, serum thyroxine and TRAb, thyroid ultrasound and orbital computed tomography. Total RNA was extracted using Trizol reagent, and RNA quality was assessed on an Agilent 2100 Bioanalyzer. Concerning this clonotype: No antigen is known for it. No base qualities exist here, and no much larger clone lies one base off it.

Ends trimmed: V by 5 bases, J by 5 bases; bases unmatched to a gene: 2. Its CDR3 holds 14 amino acids, cysteine through phenylalanine. Just CDR3 DNA is preserved here, 42 bases in frame from base 1. The CDR1 and CDR2 encoded by the germline V gene are ENHRY and SYGVKD. This sequence originates from an adult man with Graves' disease, either hyperthyroidism or ophthalmopathy (not recorded which). The source material was peripheral blood or thyroid tissue (not recorded which). The rearranged chain carries TRBV10-3 and TRBJ1-6; TRBD1 matches 8 bases in the middle. The CDR3 protein: CAISPGQDNSPLHF. The base sequence is TGTGCCATCAGTCCGGGACAGGATAATTCACCCCTCCACTTT.